One and the same sample provided the 30 T cell receptor beta chains below, sequenced in a study of blood T cell repertoires in COVID-19. The repertoire was sequenced with immunoSEQ multiplex PCR; TCRdb's copy has only in-frame clones and lacks some. The sample comprises more than 150,000 clones, 80% to 90% of which are singletons, and about 15% rests with the top ten. Sequenced: peripheral blood. The source is a woman in her forties with acute or convalescent COVID-19.

The chain couples TRBV9 to TRBJ2-3; D might be TRBD1 (5 bases). This CDR3 is built from 13 residues. The V end was cut by 0 bases, the J end by 3 bases, with 5 bases between. Looked up from germline, CDR1 is SGDLS and CDR2 is YYNGEE. DNA for the CDR3: TGTGCCAGCAGCGTAGAGGGGACAGATACGCAGTATTTT. Protein product: CASSVEGTDTQYF.

This rearrangement joins TRBV30 to TRBJ2-3; the match to TRBD2 covers 10 bases. Germline assignment: CDR1 GTSNPN and CDR2 SVGIG (reference sequence). CDR3 length equals 16 residues. J lost 4 bases, V lost 2 bases, and 9 bases had no gene match. CDR3 DNA sequence: TGTGCCTGGAGTACCCGACCGGGACTAGCGTCAGATACGCAGTATTTT. Translated, it gives CAWSTRPGLASDTQYF.

The rearrangement joins TRBV6-1 to TRBJ1-2, with TRBD1 as a possible D gene (6 bases). CDR3 length equals 15 residues. Trimming stripped 2 bases from V and 2 bases from J, with 12 bases between. Per germline, CDR1 MNHNS and CDR2 SASEGT. Here the CDR3 reads CASSERQEKNYGYTF. The CDR3 region has the DNA TGTGCCAGCAGTGAACGACAGGAGAAAAACTATGGCTACACCTTC.

The chain couples TRBV6-2 or TRBV6-3 to TRBJ2-1; perhaps TRBD2 as D (6 bases). Between the trimmed V and J ends, which lost 4 bases and 4 bases, there was a span of 14 bases. CDR1 is MNHEY and CDR2 is SVGEGT in the germline V gene. The CDR3 spans 15 residues. The CDR3 protein is CASSSILAMYNEQFF. CDR3 coding DNA: TGTGCCAGCAGTTCGATACTAGCTATGTACAATGAGCAGTTCTTC.

This chain connects TRBV28 to TRBJ1-4; D perhaps matches TRBD1 (5 bases). The V gene's germline CDR1 is MDHEN and CDR2 SYDVKM. V was clipped by 4 bases and J by 2 bases, with 8 bases between them. This CDR3 spans 14 amino acids. The CDR3: CASSSGSTNEKLFF. CDR3 sequence (DNA): TGTGCCAGCAGTTCAGGGTCCACTAATGAAAAACTGTTTTTT.

J is TRBJ2-7 and V is TRBV11-3; D is undetermined. This CDR3 contains 12 residues. Germline V gene data show CDR1 as SGHNT and CDR2 as YENEEA. V lost 1 base to trimming and J lost 4 bases, with 5 bases between them. The CDR3: CASSLVVYEQYF. Here the CDR3 DNA reads TGTGCCAGCAGCTTAGTTGTATACGAGCAGTACTTC.

This clone is a singleton in its sample. The gene calls are TRBV9 and TRBJ1-2, with D perhaps TRBD1 (6 bases). Per germline, CDR1 SGDLS and CDR2 YYNGEE. This CDR3 has 14 residues. Trimming took 3 bases from V and 8 from J, leaving 17 bases between them. The CDR3 DNA sequence: TGTGCCAGCAGCGAGAAACAACAGGGCTGGGGCTACACCTTC. Translation: CASSEKQQGWGYTF.

This chain joins TRBV12-5 and TRBJ2-1, with 9 bases that match TRBD1. In germline, CDR1 is LGHNT, CDR2 FRNRAP. This CDR3 contains 14 residues. The ends lost 6 bases at V and 0 bases at J; junction bases unmatched: 0. DNA of the CDR3: TGTGCTAGTGGGGGACAGGGCTCCTACAATGAGCAGTTCTTC. It yields the protein CASGGQGSYNEQFF.

The chain couples TRBV6-5 to TRBJ2-7; 8 nucleotides match TRBD1. After removal of 5 bases from V and 4 bases from J, the junction contained 4 bases not matched to a gene. CDR1 and CDR2 (germline): MNHEY, SVGAGI. The CDR3 extends over 13 amino acids. The CDR3 sequence: CASSQTGEYEQYF. CDR3 DNA sequence: TGTGCCAGCAGTCAGACAGGGGAGTACGAGCAGTACTTC.

The V gene is TRBV30, the J gene TRBJ2-7; D remains ambiguous. Between the trimmed V and J ends, which lost 3 bases and 2 bases, there was a span of 20 bases. CDR3 length: 16 residues. From germline, CDR1 is GTSNPN and CDR2 SVGIG (reference sequence). CDR3 coding DNA: TGTGCCTGGAGCGACCCAAGGCCCCCGACTGCCTACGAGCAGTACTTC. Translation gives CAWSDPRPPTAYEQYF.

The chain is built from TRBV5-6 and TRBJ2-3, with D tentatively TRBD1 (6 bases). The CDR3 is made up of 16 amino acids. Germline V gene sequence: CDR1 SGHDT, CDR2 YYEEEE. The V gene lost 4 bases and the J gene lost 0 bases, with 15 bases spanning the gap. The CDR3 sequence is CASSKMGQASTDTQYF. CDR3 coding DNA: TGTGCCAGCAGCAAAATGGGACAAGCAAGCACAGATACGCAGTATTTT. The complete variable domain, with remaining parts taken from reference TRBV5-6 and TRBJ2-3, reads DAGVTQSPTHLIKTRGQQVTLRCSPKSGHDTVSWYQQALGQGPQFIFQYYEEEERQRGNFPDRFSGHQFPNYSSELNVNALLLGDSALYLCASSKMGQASTDTQYFGPGTRLTVL.

V usage is TRBV24-1 and J usage is TRBJ2-5; 11 bases align to TRBD2. Germline V CDR1 and CDR2: KGHDR, SFDVKD. J lost 3 bases, V lost 4 bases, and 3 bases had no gene match. This CDR3 spans 15 amino acids. Here the CDR3 reads CATSDLTSGKETQYF. CDR3 nucleotides: TGTGCCACCAGTGACCTGACTAGCGGGAAAGAGACCCAGTACTTC.

This clone showed up just once. This rearrangement joins TRBV18 to TRBJ1-1; TRBD1 might be the D (6 bases). Germline-derived CDR1 and CDR2 are KGHSH and LQKENI. Trimming removed 3 bases at V and 5 bases at J, with 13 bases between. The CDR3 runs 14 residues. CDR3: CASSPLGGETEAFF. The CDR3 DNA reads TGTGCCAGCTCACCCTTAGGGGGAGAGACTGAAGCTTTCTTT. The whole variable domain, remainder taken from reference TRBV18 and TRBJ1-1, is NAGVMQNPRHLVRRRGQEARLRCSPMKGHSHVYWYRQLPEEGLKFMVYLQKENIIDESGMPKERFSAEFPKEGPSILRIQQVVRGDSAAYFCASSPLGGETEAFFGQGTRLTVV.

The genes are TRBV11-1 and TRBJ2-3, with 10 positions matching TRBD2. The ends lost 8 bases at V and 2 bases at J; junction bases unmatched: 7. The CDR3 consists of 15 residues. CDR1 is SGHAT and CDR2 is FQDESV in the germline V gene (reference sequence). The CDR3: CASGTLAGYTDTQYF. DNA for the CDR3: TGTGCCAGCGGAACACTAGCGGGGTACACAGATACGCAGTATTTT. Full variable domain (rest looked up from reference TRBV11-1 and TRBJ2-3): EAEVAQSPRYKITEKSQAVAFWCDPISGHATLYWYRQILGQGPELLVQFQDESVVDDSQLPKDRFSAERLKGVDSTLKIQPAELGDSAMYLCASGTLAGYTDTQYFGPGTRLTVL.

The rearrangement links TRBV19 to TRBJ2-1; the match to TRBD2 covers 8 bases. The CDR3 sequence is 16 residues long. Germline V CDR1 and CDR2: LNHDA, SQIVND (reference sequence). Trimming cost V 5 bases and J 8 bases; bases outside gene matches: 14. CDR3 DNA: TGTGCCAGTAGTTTAAAACACCGGGGGGGCATAGATGAGCAGTTCTTC. Protein: CASSLKHRGGIDEQFF.

The CDR3 is CASRRDMSYEQYF. CDR3 DNA: TGCGCCAGCAGGAGGGACATGTCCTACGAGCAGTACTTC. V is TRBV5-1 and J is TRBJ2-7, with D maybe TRBD1 (6 bases). The germline V gene encodes CDR1 SGHRS and CDR2 YFSETQ. V lost 5 bases and J 1 base, leaving 10 bases between the germline ends. This CDR3 spans 13 amino acids.

The J gene is TRBJ1-3, the V gene TRBV9; 8 nucleotides match TRBD1. Germline loops: CDR1 SGDLS, CDR2 YYNGEE. Trimming at V came to 8 bases and at J to 0 bases, leaving 4 bases not matched to a gene. The length of the CDR3 is 14 residues. CDR3 amino acids: CASAGTGSGNTIYF. The CDR3 DNA sequence: TGTGCCAGTGCCGGGACAGGCTCTGGAAACACCATATATTTT.

The chain uses TRBV11-2 and TRBJ1-4; D uncertain. Trimming pared 6 bases from V and 8 bases from J, leaving 22 bases between. CDR3 size: 16 residues. The V gene's germline CDR1 is SGHAT and CDR2 FQNNGV. The CDR3 DNA sequence: TGTGCCAGCAGGCAATCCGGGAGGACGGTTCGGGAAAAACTGTTTTTT. Protein product: CASRQSGRTVREKLFF.

V usage is TRBV9 and J usage is TRBJ2-1; 12 nucleotides line up with TRBD1. From germline, CDR1 is SGDLS and CDR2 YYNGEE. The junction had 20 bases not matched to a gene; V was cut back by 0 bases and J by 7 bases. The CDR3 contains 21 residues. Here the CDR3 reads CASSVATSGQGARAVGNEQFF. DNA for the CDR3: TGTGCCAGCAGCGTAGCTACGTCGGGACAGGGGGCACGAGCGGTGGGGAATGAGCAGTTCTTC.

The chain recombines TRBV28 with TRBJ2-7; D not resolved. This CDR3 comprises 13 residues. The germline gives CDR1 MDHEN, CDR2 SYDVKM. Trimming cost V 6 bases and J 2 bases, with 11 bases left between them. CDR3 in amino acids: CASSPGHAYEQYF. The CDR3 nucleotides are TGTGCCAGCAGCCCTGGGCACGCCTACGAGCAGTACTTC.

The chain uses TRBV3-1 (or the pseudogene TRBV3-2) and TRBJ1-5, with 12 bases identical to TRBD1. J lost 6 bases, V lost 1 base, and 4 bases had no gene match. Germline V CDR1 and CDR2: LGHDT, YNNKEL (reference sequence). The length of the CDR3 is 16 residues. CDR3 amino acids: CASSQAGTGGSQPQHF. The CDR3, as DNA: TGTGCCAGCAGCCAAGCCGGGACAGGGGGCAGTCAGCCCCAGCATTTT.

This chain joins TRBV4-1 and TRBJ2-5; 7 bases agree with TRBD2. V shed 0 bases and J 5 bases; nucleotides not matched to a gene: 9. CDR3 length: 16 amino acids. Germline V gene data show CDR1 as MGHRA and CDR2 as YSYEKL. The CDR3 DNA sequence: TGCGCCAGCAGCCAAGAAGGTCTGGCGGGAGATGAGACCCAGTACTTC. Amino acids: CASSQEGLAGDETQYF.

The chain has TRBV5-1 and TRBJ2-7, with a possible D match to TRBD1 (6 bases). CDR3 length: 15 amino acids. CDR1 is SGHRS and CDR2 is YFSETQ in the germline V gene. The V gene lost 2 bases and the J gene lost 0 bases, with 12 bases spanning the gap. The CDR3 loop reads CASSLQGGSSYEQYF. CDR3 sequence (DNA): TGCGCCAGCAGCTTACAGGGTGGAAGCTCCTACGAGCAGTACTTC.

The chain links TRBV30 to TRBJ1-1, with D perhaps matching TRBD1 (6 bases). Trimming took off 3 bases at V and 2 bases at J, with 10 bases between the two ends. From germline, CDR1 is GTSNPN and CDR2 SVGIG (reference sequence). The CDR3 covers 13 residues. CDR3 amino acids: CAWRKDRNTEAFF. Here the CDR3 DNA reads TGTGCCTGGAGGAAGGACAGAAACACTGAAGCTTTCTTT.

The chain combines TRBV5-1 with TRBJ1-1, with a possible D match to TRBD1 (5 bases). The CDR3 is 16 amino acids. Germline V gives CDR1 SGHRS, CDR2 YFSETQ. Between the trimmed V and J ends, which lost 5 bases and 0 bases, there was a span of 17 bases. As DNA, the CDR3 is TGCGCCAGCAGGGGGGGATTGGGACGGGTGAACACTGAAGCTTTCTTT. The encoded protein is CASRGGLGRVNTEAFF.

The gene calls are TRBV3-1 (or the pseudogene TRBV3-2) and TRBJ2-5; 14 bases agree with TRBD2. V shed 1 base, J shed 5 bases, and the junction held 6 bases outside the gene matches. CDR3 size: 17 residues. Per germline, CDR1 LGHDT and CDR2 YNNKEL (reference sequence). The CDR3 loop is CASSQARLAGGLETQYF. The CDR3 DNA sequence: TGTGCCAGCAGCCAAGCCCGACTAGCGGGGGGGCTTGAGACCCAGTACTTC.

This clone was observed a single time. This rearrangement joins TRBV7-6 to TRBJ1-3, with 9 positions matching TRBD1. The CDR3 has 20 residues. Germline values: CDR1 SGHVS, CDR2 FNYEAQ. V dropped 2 bases and J dropped 0; count of bases not matched to a gene: 14. DNA for the CDR3: TGTGCCAGCAGCTTAAGGTCGACCGGGACAGGGAGGTCCTCTGGAAACACCATATATTTT. It yields the protein CASSLRSTGTGRSSGNTIYF. The full variable domain, its missing parts supplied by reference TRBV7-6 and TRBJ1-3, is GAGVSQSPRYKVTKRGQDVALRCDPISGHVSLYWYRQALGQGPEFLTYFNYEAQQDKSGLPNDRFSAERPEGSISTLTIQRTEQRDSAMYRCASSLRSTGTGRSSGNTIYFGEGSWLTVV.

V usage is TRBV7-9 and J usage is TRBJ1-2, with 9 bases matching TRBD1. The CDR3 extends over 18 amino acids. The junction had 16 bases not matched to a gene; V was cut back by 6 bases and J by 2 bases. Germline CDR1 and CDR2: SEHNR and FQNEAQ (reference sequence). The CDR3 DNA sequence: TGTGCCAGCAGTCCGCAACCGGGACAGGGCTTCAGAAACTATGGCTACACCTTC. Its translation is CASSPQPGQGFRNYGYTF.

V and J are TRBV24-1 and TRBJ2-3, with 7 positions matching TRBD2. This CDR3 region has 13 residues. J was trimmed by 5 bases and V by 3 bases; bases with no gene match: 1. In germline, CDR1 is KGHDR, CDR2 SFDVKD. CDR3: CATSDAGVDTQYF. The CDR3 DNA reads TGTGCCACCAGTGATGCGGGAGTAGATACGCAGTATTTT.

The chain uses TRBV19 and TRBJ2-5; no reliable D call. CDR1 LNHDA and CDR2 SQIVND come from the germline V gene (reference sequence). V lost 4 bases, J lost 5 bases, and 5 bases lay in between. The CDR3 extends over 11 amino acids. In nucleotides, the CDR3 is TGTGCCAGTAGTACCGTCGAGACCCAGTACTTC. It specifies CASSTVETQYF.